This T cell receptor beta chain was sequenced during a study of immune cell composition in non-small cell lung cancer. This clone was seen a single time. Generated by immunoSEQ multiplex PCR, the TCRdb table keeps only in-frame clones and is missing some. The sample lists 9,500 to 10,000 clones; about 63% were seen once. Germline assignment: CDR1 LGHNT and CDR2 FRNRAP. V trimming: 9 bases; J trimming: 3 bases; junction bases outside the gene matches: 5. This CDR3 region has 13 residues. The sequenced sample consisted of lung tumor tissue. The TCR comes from a human donor with non-small cell lung cancer. This sequence joins TRBV12-5 and TRBJ2-7, with TRBD1 matching 10 bases. This chain's CDR3 is CASVRDRGYEQYF. CDR3 DNA sequence: TGTGCTAGCGTCCGGGACAGGGGCTACGAGCAGTACTTC.